This TCR beta chain was retrieved from a study of beta chain features in type 1 diabetes. The single heparinised draw taken from each donor contained about 110 mL of blood on average. Study findings and constraints: Individuals with type 1 diabetes displayed fewer insertions and more deletions at VDJ junctions. With patients and controls alike, PCR might favor shorter templates to an equal degree. Type 1 diabetes patients had TCRB CDR3s that were shorter (moderately but significantly so) in all four CD4+ subsets. TCRB rearrangement may or may not be influenced by HLA type; here this remained unresolved.

Investigators reverse transcribed all isolated RNA, so they sequenced expressed TCRB transcripts. The repertoire was sequenced with immunoSEQ multiplex PCR; TCRdb's copy has only in-frame clones and lacks some. The sample has approximately 150,000 clones; about 13% are singletons. The sample holds a few counts of this clone. No antigen is known for it. V lost 6 bases and J lost 2, with 10 bases in between. Germline V CDR1 and CDR2: ENHRY, SYGVKD. This CDR3 is built from 13 residues. The sequenced material came from central memory CD4+ T cells from blood. The sequence was obtained from a young man with type 1 diabetes. The chain carries TRBV10-3 and TRBJ2-5; either TRBD1 or TRBD2 may fit D (5 bases each). The CDR3 here is CAISPGQQETQYF. In DNA, the CDR3 is TGTGCCATCAGCCCGGGGCAGCAAGAGACCCAGTACTTC.